Listed below are T cell receptor beta chains from one sample, sequenced in a study of T cells in localized non-small cell lung cancer. Libraries were prepared by immunoSEQ multiplex PCR; TCRdb keeps only in-frame clonotypes and omits some of them. The table has about 59,000 clones, about 90% seen once. The sequenced sample was peripheral blood, obtained before any cancer treatment. These receptors were obtained from a man aged 35 to 69 with stage I squamous cell lung carcinoma. Both conserved end residues are part of each CDR3. Fields, in order: V gene, J gene, clone size, D gene, CDR3 protein, CDR3 DNA. A D gene is named only where the DNA matches it firmly. A row's size may be missing; if present it is once, few, many or a size class.

V gene: TRBV4-3
J gene: TRBJ2-1
clone size: medium-sized
D gene: NA
CDR3 protein: CASGPGSVNEQFF
CDR3 DNA: TGCGCCAGCGGTCCAGGGTCGGTCAATGAGCAGTTCTTC

V gene: TRBV4-1
J gene: TRBJ2-4
clone size: NA
D gene: NA
CDR3 protein: CASSQSPGVGENIQYF
CDR3 DNA: TGCGCCAGCAGCCAATCCCCTGGAGTCGGGGAAAACATTCAGTACTTC

V gene: TRBV28
J gene: TRBJ2-3
clone size: NA
D gene: NA
CDR3 protein: CASRNPTDTQYF
CDR3 DNA: TGTGCCAGCAGAAACCCCACAGATACGCAGTATTTT

V gene: TRBV19
J gene: TRBJ2-2
clone size: NA
D gene: TRBD1
CDR3 protein: CASSDRGGTGELFF
CDR3 DNA: TGTGCCAGTAGCGACAGGGGGGGCACCGGGGAGCTGTTTTTT

V gene: TRBV18
J gene: TRBJ2-7
clone size: medium-sized
D gene: TRBD2
CDR3 protein: CASSPGLVSDEQYF
CDR3 DNA: TGTGCCAGCTCACCGGGACTAGTGAGTGACGAGCAGTACTTC

V gene: TRBV6-6
J gene: TRBJ1-5
clone size: NA
D gene: TRBD1
CDR3 protein: CASSLDREDQPQHF
CDR3 DNA: TGTGCCAGCAGCCTGGACAGGGAAGATCAGCCCCAGCATTTT

V gene: TRBV7-2
J gene: TRBJ1-3
clone size: NA
D gene: NA
CDR3 protein: CASSLSRGSGNTIYF
CDR3 DNA: TGTGCCAGCAGCTTATCCCGGGGATCTGGAAACACCATATATTTT

V gene: TRBV5-4
J gene: TRBJ2-1
clone size: NA
D gene: NA
CDR3 protein: CASSLRDSNALEQFF
CDR3 DNA: TGTGCCAGCAGCTTAAGGGACTCCAATGCACTTGAGCAGTTCTTC

V gene: TRBV19
J gene: TRBJ1-1
clone size: once
D gene: TRBD1
CDR3 protein: CASSIDSGGAGDTEAFF
CDR3 DNA: TGTGCCAGTAGTATAGACTCAGGGGGCGCGGGTGATACTGAAGCTTTCTTT

V gene: TRBV4-3
J gene: TRBJ2-7
clone size: once
D gene: TRBD2
CDR3 protein: CASSQDIAGSYEQYF
CDR3 DNA: TGCGCCAGCAGCCAAGATATAGCGGGGTCCTACGAGCAGTACTTC

V gene: TRBV6-1
J gene: TRBJ2-7
clone size: NA
D gene: NA
CDR3 protein: CASTNPSYEQYF
CDR3 DNA: TGTGCCAGCACTAATCCTTCCTACGAGCAGTACTTC

V gene: TRBV20-1
J gene: TRBJ1-1
clone size: NA
D gene: NA
CDR3 protein: CSARGSREAFF
CDR3 DNA: TGCAGTGCTAGAGGATCCAGGGAAGCTTTCTTT

V gene: TRBV4-3
J gene: TRBJ2-3
clone size: NA
D gene: NA
CDR3 protein: CASSPSGHGGSTQYF
CDR3 DNA: TGCGCCAGCAGCCCCTCGGGACACGGGGGCAGTACGCAGTATTTT

V gene: TRBV11-3
J gene: TRBJ1-1
clone size: NA
D gene: NA
CDR3 protein: CASSLPGATEAFF
CDR3 DNA: TGTGCCAGCAGCTTGCCGGGAGCTACTGAAGCTTTCTTT

V gene: TRBV9
J gene: TRBJ2-3
clone size: once
D gene: NA
CDR3 protein: CASSVADGVYHSTDTQYF
CDR3 DNA: TGTGCCAGCAGCGTAGCTGACGGGGTCTACCACTCCACAGATACGCAGTATTTT

V gene: TRBV28
J gene: TRBJ1-1
clone size: NA
D gene: NA
CDR3 protein: CASGPYWSGNTEAFF
CDR3 DNA: TGTGCCAGCGGGCCTTACTGGAGCGGGAACACTGAAGCTTTCTTT

V gene: TRBV5-1
J gene: TRBJ2-1
clone size: once
D gene: NA
CDR3 protein: CASSPSRHNEQFF
CDR3 DNA: TGCGCCAGCAGCCCCTCACGCCACAATGAGCAGTTCTTC

V gene: TRBV7-2
J gene: TRBJ1-2
clone size: NA
D gene: TRBD1
CDR3 protein: CASTPGTGRGYTF
CDR3 DNA: TGTGCCAGCACTCCCGGGACAGGGAGAGGCTACACCTTC

V gene: TRBV27
J gene: TRBJ1-2
clone size: NA
D gene: TRBD1
CDR3 protein: CASGGQGNYGYTF
CDR3 DNA: TGTGCCAGCGGGGGACAGGGAAACTATGGCTACACCTTC

V gene: TRBV7-2
J gene: TRBJ1-4
clone size: NA
D gene: NA
CDR3 protein: CASSLGVWEKLFF
CDR3 DNA: TGTGCCAGCAGCCTAGGTGTATGGGAAAAACTGTTTTTT

V gene: TRBV10-3
J gene: TRBJ1-3
clone size: NA
D gene: NA
CDR3 protein: CAISESADLSSGNTIYF
CDR3 DNA: TGTGCCATCAGTGAGTCGGCCGACTTGAGCTCTGGAAACACCATATATTTT

V gene: TRBV28
J gene: TRBJ1-2
clone size: NA
D gene: TRBD1
CDR3 protein: CASSFGMTGSNYGYTF
CDR3 DNA: TGTGCCAGCAGTTTTGGAATGACAGGGTCTAACTATGGCTACACCTTC

V gene: TRBV15
J gene: TRBJ1-5
clone size: NA
D gene: NA
CDR3 protein: CATSRGGGNQPQHF
CDR3 DNA: TGTGCCACCAGCAGAGGGGGAGGGAATCAGCCCCAGCATTTT

V gene: TRBV4-1
J gene: TRBJ1-2
clone size: NA
D gene: NA
CDR3 protein: CASRTSDGQGFGYTF
CDR3 DNA: TGCGCCAGCAGGACCTCCGATGGGCAGGGATTTGGCTACACCTTC

V gene: TRBV27
J gene: TRBJ2-7
clone size: NA
D gene: TRBD1
CDR3 protein: CASRTGTGSYEQYF
CDR3 DNA: TGTGCCAGCAGGACCGGGACAGGATCCTACGAGCAGTACTTC

V gene: TRBV7-8
J gene: TRBJ1-3
clone size: NA
D gene: NA
CDR3 protein: CASSPTGFGKPGNTIYF
CDR3 DNA: TGTGCCAGCAGCCCGACGGGGTTTGGGAAACCAGGAAACACCATATATTTT

V gene: TRBV18
J gene: TRBJ1-2
clone size: once
D gene: TRBD1
CDR3 protein: CASSPGQGNGYTF
CDR3 DNA: TGTGCCAGCTCACCGGGACAGGGAAATGGCTACACCTTC

V gene: TRBV9
J gene: TRBJ2-7
clone size: NA
D gene: NA
CDR3 protein: CASSVGVLSSYEQYF
CDR3 DNA: TGTGCCAGCAGCGTAGGGGTGCTTAGCTCCTACGAGCAGTACTTC

V gene: TRBV7-9
J gene: TRBJ1-2
clone size: once
D gene: NA
CDR3 protein: CASSLAGQEWDYGYTF
CDR3 DNA: TGTGCCAGCAGCTTAGCAGGGCAGGAGTGGGACTATGGCTACACCTTC

V gene: TRBV19
J gene: TRBJ2-1
clone size: NA
D gene: NA
CDR3 protein: CASSIERSSYNEQFF
CDR3 DNA: TGTGCCAGTAGTATCGAAAGATCCTCCTACAATGAGCAGTTCTTC

V gene: TRBV5-1
J gene: TRBJ2-5
clone size: NA
D gene: NA
CDR3 protein: CASSPWMIQETQYF
CDR3 DNA: TGCGCCAGCAGCCCGTGGATGATCCAAGAGACCCAGTACTTC

V gene: TRBV7-9
J gene: TRBJ1-3
clone size: NA
D gene: NA
CDR3 protein: CASSLNAVGGNTIYF
CDR3 DNA: TGTGCCAGCAGCTTAAATGCAGTCGGGGGAAACACCATATATTTT